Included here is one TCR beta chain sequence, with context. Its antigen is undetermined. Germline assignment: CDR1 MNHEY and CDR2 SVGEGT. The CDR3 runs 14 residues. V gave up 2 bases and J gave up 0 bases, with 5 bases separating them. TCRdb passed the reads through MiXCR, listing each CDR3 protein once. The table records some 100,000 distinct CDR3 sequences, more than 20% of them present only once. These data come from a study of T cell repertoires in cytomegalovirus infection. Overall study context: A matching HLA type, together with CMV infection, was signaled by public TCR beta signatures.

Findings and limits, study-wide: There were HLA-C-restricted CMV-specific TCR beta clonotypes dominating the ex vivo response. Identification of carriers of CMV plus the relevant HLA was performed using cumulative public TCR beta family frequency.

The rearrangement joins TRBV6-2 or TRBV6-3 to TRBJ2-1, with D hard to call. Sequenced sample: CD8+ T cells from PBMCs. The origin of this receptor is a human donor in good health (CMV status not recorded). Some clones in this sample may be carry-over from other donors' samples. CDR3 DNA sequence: TGTGCCAGCAGTTACGGCGGCTCCTACAATGAGCAGTTCTTC. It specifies CASSYGGSYNEQFF.